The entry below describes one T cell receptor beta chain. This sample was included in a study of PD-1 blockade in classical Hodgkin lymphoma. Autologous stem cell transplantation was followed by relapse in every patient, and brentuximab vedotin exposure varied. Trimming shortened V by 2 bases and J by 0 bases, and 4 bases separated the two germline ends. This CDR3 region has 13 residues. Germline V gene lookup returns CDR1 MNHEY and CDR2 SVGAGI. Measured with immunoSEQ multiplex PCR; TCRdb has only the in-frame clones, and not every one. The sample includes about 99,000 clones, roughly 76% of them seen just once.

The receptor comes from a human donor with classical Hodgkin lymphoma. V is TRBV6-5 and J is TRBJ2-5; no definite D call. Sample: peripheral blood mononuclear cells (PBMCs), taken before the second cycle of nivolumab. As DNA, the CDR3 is TGTGCCAGCAGTTACGACTACCAAGAGACCCAGTACTTC. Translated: CASSYDYQETQYF.